This passage covers 23 T cell receptor beta chains from one sample sequenced in a study of identical twins. TCRdb re-derived calls from the 5' RACE reads in MiXCR, one entry per CDR3 protein. The sample contains about 240,000 distinct CDR3 sequences, roughly 13% of which appear only once. The same data also went into a second study, on yellow fever vaccine responses in identical twins.

Sequencing was done on a sample of memory (CD45RO+) T cells sorted from blood. The receptors originated from a young woman in good health.

In this sample, this clonotype turned up a few times. The rearrangement links TRBV19 to TRBJ2-1; 10 positions agree with TRBD1. The CDR3 totals 15 residues. In germline, CDR1 is LNHDA, CDR2 SQIVND (reference sequence). V was clipped by 8 bases and J by 9 bases; unmatched bases: 13. The CDR3 sequence is CASGARRQGAIEQFF. The CDR3 DNA is TGTGCCAGTGGAGCCCGTAGACAGGGGGCGATTGAGCAGTTCTTC.

The gene calls are TRBV20-1 and TRBJ2-3; TRBD1 or TRBD2 may be the D gene (5 bases each). V dropped 7 bases and J dropped 1 base, with 18 bases sitting between them. The CDR3 is 15 residues long. Germline CDR1 and CDR2: DFQATT and SNEGSKA (reference sequence). The CDR3 region has the DNA TGCAGTGGGACCTCTGGGGGTGCGGGCACAGATACGCAGTATTTT. This sequence encodes CSGTSGGAGTDTQYF.

This sequence joins TRBV6-1 and TRBJ2-2, with 8 nucleotides matching TRBD1. This CDR3 spans 16 amino acids. Per the germline V gene, CDR1 is MNHNS and CDR2 is SASEGT. With V trimmed by 6 bases and J by 4 bases, 10 bases remained unmatched. CDR3 sequence: CASRRTGRSGTGELFF. In DNA, the CDR3 is TGTGCCAGCAGGAGGACAGGGCGGTCCGGCACCGGGGAGCTGTTTTTT.

In this sample, this clonotype turned up many times. The chain combines TRBV28 with TRBJ2-3, with 13 bases identical to TRBD2. Germline V lookup: CDR1 MDHEN, CDR2 SYDVKM. The length of the CDR3 is 18 residues. V gave up 7 bases and J gave up 6 bases; unmatched junction bases: 16. This CDR3 is CASKDGAPGLAGSDTQYF. The DNA for the CDR3 is TGTGCCAGCAAGGACGGAGCGCCGGGACTAGCGGGATCGGATACGCAGTATTTT.

This clonotype was recorded many times. The chain carries TRBV7-2 and TRBJ2-3; 11 bases line up with TRBD2. J lost 0 bases, V lost 2 bases, and 1 base had no gene match. Germline V gene data show CDR1 as SGHTA and CDR2 as FQGNSA. This CDR3 region has 16 residues. In nucleotides, the CDR3 is TGTGCCAGCAGCTTAAGACTAGCGGGAAGCACAGATACGCAGTATTTT. Its translation: CASSLRLAGSTDTQYF.

In DNA form, the CDR3 reads TGTGCCAGCAGTTCCCCCCAGGGAAACACCATATATTTT. Translation: CASSSPQGNTIYF. V and J are TRBV6-5 and TRBJ1-3; no reliable D call. The CDR3 has 13 residues. V dropped 4 bases and J dropped 4 bases, with 8 bases sitting between them. CDR1 and CDR2 from the germline V gene are MNHEY and SVGAGI.

This clonotype was picked up a small number of times. The chain links TRBV5-1 to TRBJ1-4; D is unclear. V lost 0 bases and J 2 bases, leaving 8 bases between the germline ends. This CDR3 region has 15 residues. Per germline, CDR1 SGHRS and CDR2 YFSETQ. The CDR3 DNA sequence: TGCGCCAGCAGCTTGGCTTTTGCGACTAATGAAAAACTGTTTTTT. Its protein product is CASSLAFATNEKLFF. Full variable domain (rest looked up from reference TRBV5-1 and TRBJ1-4): KAGVTQTPRYLIKTRGQQVTLSCSPISGHRSVSWYQQTPGQGLQFLFEYFSETQRNKGNFPGRFSGRQFSNSRSEMNVSTLELGDSALYLCASSLAFATNEKLFFGSGTQLSVL.

There are many counts of this clonotype. The genes are TRBV7-2 and TRBJ2-2, with D perhaps TRBD1 (6 bases). The CDR3 extends over 14 amino acids. The V gene lost 7 bases and the J gene lost 5 bases, with 14 bases spanning the gap. Per the germline V gene, CDR1 is SGHTA and CDR2 is FQGNSA. DNA of the CDR3: TGTGCCAGCACCCGGCGAGGGGGAACCGGGGAGCTGTTTTTT. Translation: CASTRRGGTGELFF. The full variable domain, its missing parts supplied by reference TRBV7-2 and TRBJ2-2, is GAGVSQSPSNKVTEKGKDVELRCDPISGHTALYWYRQSLGQGLEFLIYFQGNSAPDKSGLPSDRFSAERTGGSVSTLTIQRTQQEDSAVYLCASTRRGGTGELFFGEGSRLTVL.

This clonotype showed up many times. The genes are TRBV5-1 and TRBJ2-3, with unresolved D. The V end lost 4 bases, the J end lost 3 bases, and 15 bases lay between the germline ends. The germline gives CDR1 SGHRS, CDR2 YFSETQ. CDR3 length equals 15 residues. CDR3 DNA: TGCGCCAGCAGCCAAGCAAGGATGGGAACAGATACGCAGTATTTT. Protein sequence: CASSQARMGTDTQYF.

This clonotype showed up just a few times. This chain links TRBV7-6 with TRBJ2-2, with D maybe TRBD1 (5 bases). The CDR3 has 19 amino acids. Germline loops: CDR1 SGHVS, CDR2 FNYEAQ. With 2 bases removed from V and 3 bases from J, the gap between germline ends came to 22 bases. In DNA form, the CDR3 reads TGTGCCAGCAGCTTAAGGCCCCAGGGTAAATGGGTAGACACCGGGGAGCTGTTTTTT. Encoded protein: CASSLRPQGKWVDTGELFF.

This chain uses TRBV5-1 with TRBJ2-7; D may match TRBD1 or TRBD2 (5 bases each). Germline V gives CDR1 SGHRS, CDR2 YFSETQ. The CDR3 is made up of 15 amino acids. Deletions cut 0 bases from V and 3 bases from J, with 13 bases between. The chain's CDR3 is CASSLAGTAHYEQYF. The CDR3 bases are TGCGCCAGCAGCTTGGCTGGGACGGCTCACTACGAGCAGTACTTC.

The chain has TRBV20-1 and TRBJ2-7; TRBD1 aligns across 11 bases. V shed 5 bases, J shed 4 bases, and the junction held 7 bases outside the gene matches. This CDR3 spans 14 amino acids. Looked up from germline, CDR1 is DFQATT and CDR2 is SNEGSKA (reference sequence). Written as DNA, the CDR3 is TGCAGTGCTCCAAGGACAGGGGGCCGGTACGAGCAGTACTTC. Translating it yields CSAPRTGGRYEQYF.

This clonotype was detected ten times or more. The chain joins TRBV24-1 to TRBJ2-3, with D unresolved. Germline values: CDR1 KGHDR, CDR2 SFDVKD. The ends were cut back, 3 bases at V and 5 bases at J, with 14 bases in the middle. The CDR3 runs to 15 residues. The CDR3 region has the DNA TGTGCCACCAGTGATACACTCCCAGTGGAAGATACGCAGTATTTT. It is translated as CATSDTLPVEDTQYF.

This clonotype was detected a few times. The rearrangement joins TRBV10-3 to TRBJ2-3, with D unresolved. V was clipped by 6 bases and J by 1 base, with 8 bases between them. The CDR3 sequence is 13 residues long. From germline, CDR1 is ENHRY and CDR2 SYGVKD. The CDR3 nucleotides are TGTGCCATCAGAGTGGCGGGCACAGATACGCAGTATTTT. This codes for CAIRVAGTDTQYF.

V usage is TRBV7-9 and J usage is TRBJ2-7; a possible D gene is TRBD2 (7 bases). V lost 2 bases, J lost 3 bases, and 14 bases lay in between. The CDR3 is made up of 15 amino acids. Germline V CDR1 and CDR2: SEHNR, FQNEAQ (reference sequence). CDR3 in amino acids: CASSLLTGGFYEQYF. The CDR3, as DNA: TGTGCCAGCAGCTTACTCACGGGGGGCTTCTACGAGCAGTACTTC.

The V and J genes are TRBV6-1 and TRBJ2-3; TRBD2 agrees at 14 bases. CDR3 size: 18 residues. Per the germline V gene, CDR1 is MNHNS and CDR2 is SASEGT. With 6 bases clipped from V and 4 bases from J, the junction kept 12 bases outside the gene matches. CDR3 sequence: CASRSRLAGGARADTQYF. In DNA form, the CDR3 reads TGTGCCAGCAGATCAAGACTAGCGGGAGGGGCTCGTGCAGATACGCAGTATTTT.

V gene TRBV6-1 combines with J gene TRBJ2-1; the D gene is possibly TRBD2 (5 bases). The CDR3 runs 15 residues. The V gene lost 6 bases and the J gene lost 1 base, with 13 bases spanning the gap. Germline assignment: CDR1 MNHNS and CDR2 SASEGT. CDR3 in amino acids: CASRFSVDSYNEQFF. The CDR3 DNA follows: TGTGCCAGCAGGTTTAGCGTGGATTCCTACAATGAGCAGTTCTTC.

This clonotype appeared many times. The chain uses TRBV11-3 and TRBJ2-5; D gene uncertain. V was pared by 1 base and J by 3 bases, with 6 bases between. CDR3 length: 13 amino acids. CDR1 and CDR2 from the germline V gene are SGHNT and YENEEA. The CDR3 DNA reads TGTGCCAGCAGCTTAGTAGGCGAAGAGACCCAGTACTTC. It encodes CASSLVGEETQYF.

This clonotype appeared a few times. The genes are TRBV18 and TRBJ2-1; no clear D. Trimming stripped 3 bases from V and 8 bases from J, with 20 bases between. CDR1 KGHSH and CDR2 LQKENI come from the germline V gene. The CDR3 loop spans 16 amino acids. CDR3 protein: CASSPNSLGSLYEQFF. CDR3 DNA: TGTGCCAGCTCACCGAATTCCCTAGGGTCGCTCTATGAGCAGTTCTTC.

This clonotype was seen more than once but under ten times. The CDR3 is CATSRGVGGQETQYF. The CDR3 nucleotides are TGTGCCACCAGCAGAGGGGTAGGGGGACAGGAGACCCAGTACTTC. V gene TRBV15 combines with J gene TRBJ2-5; the match to TRBD1 covers 7 bases. The V gene's germline CDR1 is LNHNV and CDR2 YYDKDF (reference sequence). V shed 1 base and J 5 bases; nucleotides not matched to a gene: 7. This CDR3 is 15 amino acids long.

This clonotype turned up a few times. The chain combines TRBV4-3 with TRBJ2-6; unclear D gene. CDR3 size: 17 residues. The V and J ends lost 0 bases and 0 bases respectively, with 9 bases between them. Germline V lookup: CDR1 LGHNA, CDR2 YSLEER. This chain's CDR3 is CASSQDPRSSGANVLTF. CDR3 DNA sequence: TGCGCCAGCAGCCAAGATCCCCGGTCCTCTGGGGCCAACGTCCTGACTTTC.

This clonotype occurred many times. The genes are TRBV20-1 and TRBJ2-7; 7 bases map to TRBD2. CDR3 length equals 13 residues. Trimming cost V 6 bases and J 2 bases; bases outside gene matches: 7. Germline values: CDR1 DFQATT, CDR2 SNEGSKA (reference sequence). This CDR3 reads CSATRREPYEQYF. CDR3 sequence (DNA): TGCAGTGCCACAAGGCGGGAGCCCTACGAGCAGTACTTC.

This clonotype has more than one count but fewer than ten. The chain joins TRBV5-1 to TRBJ2-1, with 10 bases fitting TRBD2. The trim removed 0 bases at V and 4 bases at J, leaving 4 bases unmatched. The CDR3 extends over 16 amino acids. The V gene's germline CDR1 is SGHRS and CDR2 YFSETQ. CDR3 nucleotide sequence: TGCGCCAGCAGCTTGGAGGGAGCGGGGGGGTACAATGAGCAGTTCTTC. Translated, it gives CASSLEGAGGYNEQFF.